These 30 T cell receptor beta chains were all obtained from the same sample, sequenced in a study of CD8 T cells in Susac syndrome. Random-hexamer reverse transcription was applied to about 0.5 to 1 ug RNA. In TCRdb, the immunoSEQ multiplex PCR reads were re-called with MiXCR into one record per CDR3 protein. Of roughly 140,000 distinct CDR3 sequences in the sample, around 95% are singletons; the top ten hold around 0.08%. Sequenced: CD4+ T cells from PBMCs. The receptors derive from a human donor with Susac syndrome.

The chain has TRBV5-4 and TRBJ2-1, with D possibly matching TRBD2 (6 bases). CDR1 is SGHNT, CDR2 YYREEE, per germline (reference sequence). The length of the CDR3 is 15 residues. V dropped 6 bases and J dropped 4 bases, with 17 bases sitting between them. CDR3 loop: CASTKTGTRYNEQFF. In DNA form, the CDR3 reads TGTGCCAGCACCAAAACCGGGACTCGGTACAATGAGCAGTTCTTC.

The chain couples TRBV3-1 to TRBJ1-2, with unresolved D. The CDR3 runs to 15 residues. Trimming took 5 bases from V and 8 from J, leaving 21 bases between them. From germline, CDR1 is LGHDT and CDR2 YNNKEL (reference sequence). CDR3 DNA: TGTGCCAGCAGCTATAGAGCCGCGAGCAGTTGGGGCTACACCTTC. The encoded protein is CASSYRAASSWGYTF.

This clonotype was seen a single time. This chain connects TRBV24-1 to TRBJ1-2; D is perhaps TRBD1 (6 bases). V lost 2 bases and J lost 6, with 12 bases in between. CDR1 is KGHDR, CDR2 SFDVKD, per germline. This CDR3 has 14 amino acids. This CDR3 reads CATSDSQWTDGYTF. Written as DNA, the CDR3 is TGTGCCACCAGTGATTCCCAATGGACAGATGGCTACACCTTC.

J is TRBJ2-1 and V is TRBV27; the match to TRBD2 covers 7 bases. V trimming: 3 bases; J trimming: 6 bases; junction bases outside the gene matches: 8. CDR1 is MNHEY and CDR2 is SMNVEV in the germline V gene (reference sequence). This CDR3 has 15 residues. Here the CDR3 DNA reads TGTGCCAGCAGTTTTTTGAGCGGGATCACCAATGAGCAGTTCTTC. This gives the protein CASSFLSGITNEQFF.

This clonotype was detected only once. V and J are TRBV19 and TRBJ2-5; D remains ambiguous. This CDR3 comprises 16 residues. Germline values: CDR1 LNHDA, CDR2 SQIVND (reference sequence). The germline V and J ends were trimmed by 1 base and 5 bases, with 17 bases remaining between them. Here the CDR3 reads CASSIGNTFDGETQYF. Written as DNA, the CDR3 is TGTGCCAGTAGTATAGGCAACACTTTCGATGGGGAGACCCAGTACTTC.

This chain uses TRBV9 with TRBJ1-1; 7 bases are shared with TRBD1. The ends lost 1 base at V and 11 bases at J; junction bases unmatched: 5. Germline values: CDR1 SGDLS, CDR2 YYNGEE. The CDR3 covers 12 residues. CDR3 coding DNA: TGTGCCAGCAGCGTACCAGGGGGTTCTGCTTTCTTT. It is translated as CASSVPGGSAFF.

CDR3 loop: CASSFIGSSGGYTF. The CDR3 DNA sequence: TGTGCCAGCAGCTTTATCGGGAGTTCCGGTGGCTACACCTTC. The gene calls are TRBV7-9 and TRBJ1-2, with D hard to call. CDR3 length: 14 residues. V lost 3 bases and J lost 7, with 15 bases in between. CDR1 is SEHNR, CDR2 FQNEAQ, per germline (reference sequence).

This clonotype was counted once. The V and J genes are TRBV10-1 and TRBJ1-1; weak D call: TRBD1 (5 bases). Germline V CDR1 and CDR2: WNHNN, SYGVQD (reference sequence). V shed 2 bases and J shed 5 bases, with 9 bases lying between them. This CDR3 is built from 13 residues. As DNA, the CDR3 is TGCGCCAGCAGTGAGACAGGTTTGACTGAAGCTTTCTTT. Amino acids: CASSETGLTEAFF.

The rearrangement joins TRBV28 to TRBJ2-7; no clear D. This CDR3 contains 14 residues. From germline, CDR1 is MDHEN and CDR2 SYDVKM. Trimming cost V 1 base and J 1 base, with 8 bases left between them. The DNA for the CDR3 is TGTGCCAGCAGTTTATACAGTGGGTCCTACGAGCAGTACTTC. Its translation is CASSLYSGSYEQYF.

The chain is built from TRBV7-3 and TRBJ1-1; weak D call: TRBD1 (5 bases). The CDR3 has 18 residues. The ends were cut back, 6 bases at V and 0 bases at J, with 23 bases in the middle. The V gene's germline CDR1 is SGHTA and CDR2 FQGTGA. The CDR3 sequence is CASRFRPGRGPMNTEAFF. The CDR3 DNA reads TGTGCCAGCAGGTTCCGTCCGGGGCGCGGTCCCATGAACACTGAAGCTTTCTTT.

V usage is TRBV20-1 and J usage is TRBJ2-1, with 9 bases identical to TRBD2. Germline lookup yields CDR1 DFQATT and CDR2 SNEGSKA (reference sequence). The CDR3 is made up of 15 amino acids. The DNA of the CDR3 is TGCAGCTCGGGCGGCGCTAGCGGGATTTACAATGAGCAGTTCTTC. Translation gives CSSGGASGIYNEQFF.

J is TRBJ1-2 and V is TRBV29-1, with D maybe TRBD1 (6 bases). V was trimmed by 7 bases and J by 4 bases, leaving 16 bases between them. There are 13 residues in the CDR3. CDR1 and CDR2 (germline): SQVTM, ANQGSEA. The CDR3 spells CSALTGRGYGYTF. CDR3 in DNA: TGCAGCGCACTCACAGGGAGAGGCTATGGCTACACCTTC.

The genes are TRBV15 and TRBJ2-5, with 11 bases aligning to TRBD2. This CDR3 comprises 18 residues. Germline trimming cut 3 bases from V and 4 bases from J; bases unmatched to any gene: 13. Germline V gene data show CDR1 as LNHNV and CDR2 as YYDKDF (reference sequence). As DNA, the CDR3 is TGTGCCACCAGCAGGAAGGGGACTAGCGGTTTGCGGGTAGAGACCCAGTACTTC. Its translation is CATSRKGTSGLRVETQYF. Filled out from reference TRBV15 and TRBJ2-5, the complete variable domain reads DAMVIQNPRYQVTQFGKPVTLSCSQTLNHNVMYWYQQKSSQAPKLLFHYYDKDFNNEADTPDNFQSRRPNTSFCFLDIRSPGLGDTAMYLCATSRKGTSGLRVETQYFGPGTRLLVL.

This clonotype showed up just once. The genes are TRBV12-3 or TRBV12-4 and TRBJ2-1, with D possibly called TRBD1 or TRBD2 (5 bases each). The germline V and J ends were trimmed by 8 bases and 5 bases, with 16 bases remaining between them. The CDR3 length is 14 residues. Written as DNA, the CDR3 is TGTGCCAGCGATTTATCGGGGCGGAACAATGAGCAGTTCTTC. Translation gives CASDLSGRNNEQFF.

The V call is TRBV20-1, the J call TRBJ2-3, with D possibly matching TRBD2 (5 bases). Germline lookup yields CDR1 DFQATT and CDR2 SNEGSKA (reference sequence). V lost 5 bases and J 0 bases, leaving 12 bases between the germline ends. The CDR3 loop spans 14 amino acids. CDR3 residues: CSASGETSTDTQYF. DNA for the CDR3: TGCAGTGCTTCCGGGGAAACTAGCACAGATACGCAGTATTTT.

The chain couples TRBV15 to TRBJ2-7; D ambiguous. Trimming stripped 0 bases from V and 4 bases from J, with 7 bases between. The germline CDR1 and CDR2 sequences are LNHNV and YYDKDF (reference sequence). The CDR3 spans 13 residues. CDR3 sequence reads: CATSRDSVYEQYF. Here the CDR3 DNA reads TGTGCCACCAGCAGAGATTCGGTGTACGAGCAGTACTTC.

The rearrangement links TRBV2 to TRBJ2-7; D gene unclear. Trimming removed 5 bases from V and 3 bases from J, with 8 bases in between. Germline loops: CDR1 SNHLY, CDR2 FYNNEI. The CDR3 covers 12 residues. The CDR3 DNA follows: TGTGCCAGCAGTATGCAGATCTACGAGCAGTACTTC. This codes for CASSMQIYEQYF. The entire variable domain, with the rest obtained from reference TRBV2 and TRBJ2-7, is as follows: EPEVTQTPSHQVTQMGQEVILRCVPISNHLYFYWYRQILGQKVEFLVSFYNNEISEKSEIFDDQFSVERPDGSNFTLKIRSTKLEDSAMYFCASSMQIYEQYFGPGTRLTVT.

This clonotype was seen once. The J gene is TRBJ2-7, the V gene TRBV5-1; D possibly corresponds to TRBD2 (6 bases). This CDR3 comprises 16 residues. Trimming took 0 bases from V and 3 from J, leaving 16 bases between them. Germline V lookup: CDR1 SGHRS, CDR2 YFSETQ. As DNA, the CDR3 is TGCGCCAGCAGCTTGGGGGACTCCGCGAGTAACTACGAGCAGTACTTC. Encoded protein: CASSLGDSASNYEQYF.

J is TRBJ2-5 and V is TRBV6-6; 7 nucleotides line up with TRBD1. The CDR3 is 16 residues long. V shed 2 bases, J shed 2 bases, and the junction held 8 bases outside the gene matches. CDR1 is MNHNY and CDR2 is SVGAGI in the germline V gene (reference sequence). The CDR3 sequence is CASSYAAGGEQETQYF. CDR3 in DNA: TGTGCCAGCAGTTACGCGGCAGGGGGTGAACAAGAGACCCAGTACTTC.

The chain employs TRBV5-4 and TRBJ1-2, with D uncertain. The ends were cut back, 0 bases at V and 7 bases at J, with 13 bases in the middle. The CDR3 consists of 14 residues. The germline V gene encodes CDR1 SGHNT and CDR2 YYREEE (reference sequence). CDR3 sequence (DNA): TGTGCCAGCAGCTTGGGGACGGCAGGCGCTGGCTACACCTTC. As protein: CASSLGTAGAGYTF.

The V and J genes are TRBV15 and TRBJ2-7; D not certain. CDR3 length equals 13 residues. Trimming left V 0 bases short and J 2 bases short, with 5 bases between. Germline assignment: CDR1 LNHNV and CDR2 YYDKDF (reference sequence). The CDR3 loop reads CATSRDTPYEQYF. The DNA for the CDR3 is TGTGCCACCAGCAGAGATACCCCCTACGAGCAGTACTTC.

The chain recombines TRBV29-1 with TRBJ2-1; D may be TRBD2 (6 bases). The CDR3 loop spans 12 amino acids. V lost 7 bases and J lost 8, with 15 bases in between. The germline gives CDR1 SQVTM, CDR2 ANQGSEA. The CDR3 here is CSALRAGHEQFF. CDR3 coding DNA: TGCAGCGCCCTCCGAGCGGGCCATGAGCAGTTCTTC.

The gene calls are TRBV20-1 and TRBJ2-5; 7 bases line up with TRBD2. This CDR3 has 14 amino acids. After removal of 2 bases from V and 2 bases from J, the junction contained 5 bases not matched to a gene. Germline CDR1 DFQATT, CDR2 SNEGSKA (reference sequence). The CDR3: CSARPPSGQETQYF. The CDR3 DNA is TGCAGTGCTAGACCTCCTAGCGGTCAAGAGACCCAGTACTTC.

This clonotype was recorded only once. The J gene is TRBJ2-5, the V gene TRBV28, with 9 bases identical to TRBD2. Germline assignment: CDR1 MDHEN and CDR2 SYDVKM. V lost 4 bases and J lost 4; bases outside the gene matches: 7. The CDR3 has 15 residues. CDR3 protein: CASSSGGRAPETQYF. DNA for the CDR3: TGTGCCAGCAGTTCCGGCGGGAGGGCCCCAGAGACCCAGTACTTC. The full variable domain, in which reference TRBV28 and TRBJ2-5 provide the parts outside the CDR3, is DVKVTQSSRYLVKRTGEKVFLECVQDMDHENMFWYRQDPGLGLRLIYFSYDVKMKEKGDIPEGYSVSREKKERFSLILESASTNQTSMYLCASSSGGRAPETQYFGPGTRLLVL.

The chain recombines TRBV6-5 with TRBJ2-1; 9 bases are a match to TRBD2. The V segment lost 6 bases and the J segment 4 bases; nucleotides outside the gene matches: 10. Germline V gene lookup returns CDR1 MNHEY and CDR2 SVGAGI. CDR3 length: 16 amino acids. CDR3 residues: CASSSTPSGMYNEQFF. The DNA for the CDR3 is TGTGCCAGCAGCTCTACTCCTAGCGGGATGTACAATGAGCAGTTCTTC.

The chain has TRBV7-3 and TRBJ2-1, with TRBD1 matching 7 bases. V lost 5 bases, J lost 0 bases, and 4 bases stayed unmatched. The germline V gene encodes CDR1 SGHTA and CDR2 FQGTGA. This CDR3 has 15 amino acids. The CDR3 spells CASSHDRASYNEQFF. The CDR3 DNA reads as TGTGCCAGCAGCCACGACAGGGCCTCCTACAATGAGCAGTTCTTC.

V usage is TRBV5-1 and J usage is TRBJ2-1; D not resolved. The CDR3 is made up of 13 amino acids. Germline V lookup: CDR1 SGHRS, CDR2 YFSETQ. V was shortened by 2 bases and J by 6 bases, with 9 bases between the two germline ends. The CDR3 sequence: CASSLDIINEQFF. CDR3 coding DNA: TGCGCCAGCAGCTTAGACATCATCAATGAGCAGTTCTTC.

Written as DNA, the CDR3 is TGCGCCAGCTCCCCCAGCGGGGGACAATCTACACTGAATGAGCAGTTCTTC. The encoded protein is CASSPSGGQSTLNEQFF. The chain carries TRBV5-1 and TRBJ2-1, with TRBD2 matching over 8 bases. The CDR3 runs 17 residues. Trimming took 7 bases from V and 7 from J; bases not matched to a gene: 19. CDR1 and CDR2 (germline): SGHRS, YFSETQ.

This chain joins TRBV13 and TRBJ2-1; D unresolved. Germline V gene data show CDR1 as PRHDT and CDR2 as FYEKMQ (reference sequence). The V end was cut by 3 bases, the J end by 0 bases, with 21 bases between. The length of the CDR3 is 19 residues. CDR3 residues: CASSFLFDLRSSSYNEQFF. The CDR3 DNA is TGTGCCAGCAGCTTTCTCTTTGACTTGCGCTCGAGCTCCTACAATGAGCAGTTCTTC.

A word on this clonotype: No DNA is shown, since the ends of the CDR3 on it are uncertain; the CDR3 is the one TCRdb lists. V is TRBV15 and J is TRBJ2-1; the table's D gene call, TRBD1, was not cross checked with the DNA. The V gene's germline CDR1 is LNHNV and CDR2 YYDKDF (reference sequence). The CDR3 numbers 15 amino acids, ends counted. CDR3 sequence: CATSRVGLGTQGAFF.